This TCR beta chain originates from a study of blood T cell repertoires in COVID-19. Study at large: The analysed material was cDNA or gDNA that came from T cells, B-cell-depleted T cells, or PBMCs.

Germline V lookup: CDR1 SEHNR, CDR2 FQNEAQ (reference sequence). V dropped 5 bases and J dropped 5; count of bases not matched to a gene: 13. The CDR3 spans 17 residues. Under the authors' procedure: By means of reference gene primer amplification, nucleated cell counts were estimated. Produced via immunoSEQ multiplex PCR; TCRdb's table is partial and in-frame only. V, J and clone size are taken as reported in that table, and D and trimming were inferred from the DNA itself. The table records fewer than 500,000 clones, roughly 90% of them present only once. Seattle participants joined during active infection and were tracked over time.

The chain carries TRBV7-9 and TRBJ2-2; TRBD2 matches at 8 bases. The receptor comes from a man aged 18-30 years with COVID-19, enrolled during active disease. Material for sequencing was peripheral blood. The CDR3 DNA reads as TGTGCCAGCAGCCGTTTCACCGGGGGGGCTTGGACCGGGGAGCTGTTTTTT. Amino acids: CASSRFTGGAWTGELFF. The whole variable domain, filled in from reference TRBV7-9 and TRBJ2-2, reads DTGVSQNPRHKITKRGQNVTFRCDPISEHNRLYWYRQTLGQGPEFLTYFQNEAQLEKSRLLSDRFSAERPKGSFSTLEIQRTEQGDSAMYLCASSRFTGGAWTGELFFGEGSRLTVL.